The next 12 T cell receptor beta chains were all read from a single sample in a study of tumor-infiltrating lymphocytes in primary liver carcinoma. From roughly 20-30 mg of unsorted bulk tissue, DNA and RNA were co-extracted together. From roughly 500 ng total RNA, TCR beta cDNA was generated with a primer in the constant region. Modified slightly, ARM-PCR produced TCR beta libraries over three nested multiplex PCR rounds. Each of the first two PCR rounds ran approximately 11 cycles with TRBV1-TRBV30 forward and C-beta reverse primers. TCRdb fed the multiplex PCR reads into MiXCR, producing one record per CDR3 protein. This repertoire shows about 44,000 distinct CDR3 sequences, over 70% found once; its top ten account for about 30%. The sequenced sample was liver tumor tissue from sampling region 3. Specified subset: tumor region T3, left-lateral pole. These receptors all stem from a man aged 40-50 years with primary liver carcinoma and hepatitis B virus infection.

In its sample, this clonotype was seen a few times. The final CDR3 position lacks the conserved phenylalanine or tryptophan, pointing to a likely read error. DNA for the CDR3: TGCGCCAGCAGCTTTGGGGATCTAGCCAAAAACATTCAGTACCTC. Amino acid sequence: CASSFGDLAKNIQYL. The chain employs TRBV5-1 and TRBJ2-4; D remains unclear. The CDR3 sequence is 15 residues long. Trimming left V 2 bases short and J 0 bases short, with 9 bases between. Germline values: CDR1 SGHRS, CDR2 YFSETQ.

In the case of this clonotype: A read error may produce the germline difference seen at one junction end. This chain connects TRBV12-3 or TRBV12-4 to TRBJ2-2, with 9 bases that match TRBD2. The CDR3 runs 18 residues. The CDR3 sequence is CASSLDCPLGLATGELFF. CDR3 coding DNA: TGTGCCAGCAGTTTAGATTGTCCTTTGGGACTAGCCACCGGGGAGCTGTTTTTC.

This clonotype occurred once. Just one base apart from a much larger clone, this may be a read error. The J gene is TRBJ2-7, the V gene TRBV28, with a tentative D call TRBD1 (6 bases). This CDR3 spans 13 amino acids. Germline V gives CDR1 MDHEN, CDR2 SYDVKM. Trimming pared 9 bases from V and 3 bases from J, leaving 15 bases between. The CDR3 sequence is CASNEQGDYEQYF. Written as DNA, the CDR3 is TGTGCCAGTAACGAACAGGGAGACTACGAGCAGTACTTC. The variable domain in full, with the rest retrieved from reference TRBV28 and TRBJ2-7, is DVKVTQSSRYLVKRTGEKVFLECVQDMDHENMFWYRQDPGLGLRLIYFSYDVKMKEKGDIPEGYSVSREKKERFSLILESASTNQTSMYLCASNEQGDYEQYFGPGTRLTVT.

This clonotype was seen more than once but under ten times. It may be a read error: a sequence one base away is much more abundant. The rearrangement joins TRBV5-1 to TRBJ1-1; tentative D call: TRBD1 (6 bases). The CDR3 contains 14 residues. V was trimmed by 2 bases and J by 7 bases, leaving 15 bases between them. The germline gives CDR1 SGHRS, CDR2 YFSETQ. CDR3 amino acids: CASSFGGGGIEAFF. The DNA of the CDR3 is TGCGCCAGCAGCTTTGGAGGGGGGGGGATTGAAGCTTTCTTT.

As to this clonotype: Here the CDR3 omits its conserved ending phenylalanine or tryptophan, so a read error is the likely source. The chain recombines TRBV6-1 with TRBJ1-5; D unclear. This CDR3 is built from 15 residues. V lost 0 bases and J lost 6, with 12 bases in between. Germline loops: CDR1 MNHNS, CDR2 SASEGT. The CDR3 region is CASSEAVSGVQPQHY. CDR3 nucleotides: TGTGCCAGCAGTGAAGCCGTAAGTGGGGTTCAGCCCCAGCATTAT.

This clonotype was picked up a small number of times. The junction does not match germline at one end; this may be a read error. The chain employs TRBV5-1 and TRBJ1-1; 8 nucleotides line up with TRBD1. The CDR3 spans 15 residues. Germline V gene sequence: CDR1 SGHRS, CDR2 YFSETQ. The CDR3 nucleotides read TGCGCCAGTAGCGCCTACAGGGGGGAGAGCACTGAAGCTTTATTT. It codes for CASSAYRGESTEALF.

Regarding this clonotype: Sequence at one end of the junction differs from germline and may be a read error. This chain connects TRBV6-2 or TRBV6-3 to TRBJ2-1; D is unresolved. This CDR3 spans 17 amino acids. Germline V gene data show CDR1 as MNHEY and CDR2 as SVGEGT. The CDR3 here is CASSYFGHHSSCNEQFF. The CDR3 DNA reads TGTGCCAGCAGTTACTTCGGTCACCACAGCTCCTGCAATGAGCAGTTCTTC.

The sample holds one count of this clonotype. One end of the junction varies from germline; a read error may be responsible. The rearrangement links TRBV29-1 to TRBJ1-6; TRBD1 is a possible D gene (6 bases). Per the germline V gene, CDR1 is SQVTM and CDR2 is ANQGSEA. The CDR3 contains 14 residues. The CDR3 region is CSVGGPSGNSPLHF. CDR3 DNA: TGCAGCGTCGGGGGCCCCTCCGGTAATTCACCCCTCCACTTC. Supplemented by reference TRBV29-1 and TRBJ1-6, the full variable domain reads SAVISQKPSRDICQRGTSLTIQCQVDSQVTMMFWYRQQPGQSLTLIATANQGSEATYESGFVIDKFPISRPNLTFSTLTVSNMSPEDSSIYLCSVGGPSGNSPLHFGNGTRLTVT.

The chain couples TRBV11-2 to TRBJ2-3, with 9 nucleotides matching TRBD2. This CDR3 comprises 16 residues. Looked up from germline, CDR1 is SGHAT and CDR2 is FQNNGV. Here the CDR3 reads CASTPPTSGSTDTQYF. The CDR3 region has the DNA TGTGCTAGTACCCCCCCGACTAGCGGCAGCACAGATACGCAGTATTTT.

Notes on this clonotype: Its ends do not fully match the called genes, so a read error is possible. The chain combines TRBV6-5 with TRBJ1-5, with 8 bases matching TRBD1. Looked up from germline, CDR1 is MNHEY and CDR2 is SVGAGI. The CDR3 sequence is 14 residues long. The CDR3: CASRTGDFNHPQHF. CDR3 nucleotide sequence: TGTGCCAGCAGGACAGGGGACTTTAATCATCCCCAGCATTTT.

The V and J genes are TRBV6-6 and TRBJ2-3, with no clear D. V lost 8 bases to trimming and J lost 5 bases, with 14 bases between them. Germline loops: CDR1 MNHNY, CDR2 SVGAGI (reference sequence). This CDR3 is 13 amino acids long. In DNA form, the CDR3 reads TGTGCCAGCTCAAGCGACAACATAGATACGCAGTATTTT. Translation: CASSSDNIDTQYF.

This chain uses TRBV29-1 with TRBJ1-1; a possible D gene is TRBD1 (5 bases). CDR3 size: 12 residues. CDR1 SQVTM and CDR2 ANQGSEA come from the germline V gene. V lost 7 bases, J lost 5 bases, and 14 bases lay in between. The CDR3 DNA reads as TGCAGCGCTGGGAAGGGGAGTACTGAAGCTTTCTTT. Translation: CSAGKGSTEAFF.